Each of the 13 T cell receptor beta chains below was sequenced from the same sample in a study of early T cells in non-severe SARS-CoV-2 infection. TCRdb re-called the 5' RACE reads through MiXCR, storing one row per CDR3 protein. The sample lists roughly 83,000 distinct CDR3 sequences, about 10% occurring once. The specimen comprised whole blood, sampled at baseline. All receptors derive from an adult who was a healthcare worker with PCR-confirmed SARS-CoV-2 infection or an uninfected control (not recorded which).

This clonotype was seen only a few times. V usage is TRBV3-1 and J usage is TRBJ1-1; tentatively, D is TRBD1 (6 bases). CDR3 length: 14 residues. V was pared by 2 bases and J by 2 bases, with 9 bases between. CDR1 is LGHDT and CDR2 is YNNKEL in the germline V gene (reference sequence). The CDR3, as DNA: TGTGCCAGCAGCCAACAGGGGACTAACACTGAAGCTTTCTTT. Its translation is CASSQQGTNTEAFF.

The sample holds a few counts of this clonotype. Here the CDR3 reads CASSSGIGEANYGYTF. CDR3 sequence (DNA): TGTGCCAGCAGCTCAGGGATCGGCGAAGCTAACTATGGCTACACCTTC. The genes are TRBV7-9 and TRBJ1-2; a possible D gene is TRBD1 (5 bases). Germline loops: CDR1 SEHNR, CDR2 FQNEAQ (reference sequence). The length of the CDR3 is 16 residues. Trimming stripped 4 bases from V and 0 bases from J, with 15 bases between.

This clonotype was seen a few times. This chain connects TRBV7-8 to TRBJ2-2; D remains unclear. V was pared by 4 bases and J by 8 bases, with 17 bases between. The CDR3 loop spans 15 amino acids. CDR1 is SGHVS and CDR2 is FQNEAQ in the germline V gene. The DNA of the CDR3 is TGTGCCAGCAGCTCCCAGATAGGCCTTAATGGGGAGCTGTTTTTT. The encoded protein is CASSSQIGLNGELFF.

This chain uses TRBV7-9 with TRBJ2-3; 12 nucleotides line up with TRBD2. With V trimmed by 7 bases and J by 6 bases, 5 bases remained unmatched. Germline V gives CDR1 SEHNR, CDR2 FQNEAQ (reference sequence). The CDR3 sequence is 14 residues long. The CDR3 protein is CASIKTSGSDTQYF. The CDR3 DNA follows: TGTGCCAGCATTAAGACTAGCGGGAGTGATACGCAGTATTTT.

CDR3: CASSSQGNHRSSGNTIYF. DNA of the CDR3: TGTGCCAGCAGCTCCCAGGGAAACCATCGGAGCTCTGGAAACACCATATATTTT. The rearrangement joins TRBV7-9 to TRBJ1-3, with a tentative D call TRBD1 (5 bases). The CDR3 has 18 amino acids. Between the trimmed V and J ends, which lost 4 bases and 0 bases, there was a span of 19 bases. Germline V CDR1 and CDR2: SEHNR, FQNEAQ (reference sequence).

V usage is TRBV28 and J usage is TRBJ2-2; perhaps TRBD1 as D (7 bases). The germline V gene has CDR1 MDHEN and CDR2 SYDVKM. CDR3 length: 13 residues. The germline V and J ends were trimmed by 5 bases and 9 bases, with 13 bases remaining between them. The DNA for the CDR3 is TGTGCCAGCAGTCCGGGGGACAGTCGGGAGCTGTTTTTT. Translated, it gives CASSPGDSRELFF.

This clonotype was seen repeatedly, ten times or more. The chain joins TRBV10-3 to TRBJ2-7, with 7 bases fitting TRBD2. CDR3 length: 15 residues. J gave up 7 bases and V 0 bases, and 9 bases lay outside the gene matches. The germline CDR1 and CDR2 sequences are ENHRY and SYGVKD. CDR3 residues: CAISESGGREGEQYF. For the CDR3, the DNA is TGTGCCATCAGTGAGTCCGGCGGGAGAGAGGGGGAGCAGTACTTC.

This chain uses TRBV7-2 with TRBJ1-2; D is unclear. Germline loops: CDR1 SGHTA, CDR2 FQGNSA. The CDR3 runs 14 residues. Trimming left V 6 bases short and J 4 bases short, with 15 bases between. CDR3 amino acids: CASSPGRSFYGYTF. CDR3 nucleotide sequence: TGTGCCAGCAGTCCCGGGCGCTCCTTCTATGGCTACACCTTC.

This chain uses TRBV2 with TRBJ2-4; weak D call: TRBD2 (5 bases). The CDR3 is 14 residues long. In germline, CDR1 is SNHLY, CDR2 FYNNEI. The V end lost 4 bases, the J end lost 4 bases, and 11 bases lay between the germline ends. The CDR3, as DNA: TGTGCCAGCAGTGGAGGGCACATAAAAAACATTCAGTACTTC. Translation: CASSGGHIKNIQYF.

This clonotype was seen ten or more times. The rearrangement uses TRBV29-1 and TRBJ2-7; the D is unclear. The CDR3 covers 13 residues. The V and J ends lost 5 bases and 0 bases respectively, with 11 bases between them. The germline CDR1 and CDR2 sequences are SQVTM and ANQGSEA. CDR3 sequence reads: CSVRGLASYEQYF. The CDR3 DNA reads TGCAGCGTTCGTGGATTAGCCTCCTACGAGCAGTACTTC.

This clonotype rates as medium-sized. The chain recombines TRBV20-1 with TRBJ2-7, with 10 nucleotides matching TRBD2. This CDR3 contains 14 residues. The trim removed 2 bases at V and 4 bases at J, leaving 5 bases unmatched. Germline CDR1 and CDR2: DFQATT and SNEGSKA (reference sequence). CDR3 region: CSARLAGDWYEQYF. Written as DNA, the CDR3 is TGCAGTGCTAGACTAGCGGGAGATTGGTACGAGCAGTACTTC.

This clonotype was recorded at least ten times. This chain joins TRBV30 and TRBJ2-1; D may correspond to TRBD1 or TRBD2 (6 bases each). CDR3 length: 12 amino acids. With 5 bases removed from V and 9 bases from J, the gap between germline ends came to 14 bases. From germline, CDR1 is GTSNPN and CDR2 SVGIG (reference sequence). The CDR3 DNA reads as TGTGCCTGGGATAACGGGGGCGGTGAGCAGTTCTTC. Protein sequence: CAWDNGGGEQFF.

This clonotype was detected many times. The chain has TRBV5-1 and TRBJ2-5, with a tentative D call TRBD2 (6 bases). V was clipped by 3 bases and J by 2 bases, with 11 bases between them. The CDR3 sequence is 14 residues long. CDR1 SGHRS and CDR2 YFSETQ come from the germline V gene. The chain's CDR3 is CASSSGTPQETQYF. The CDR3 DNA is TGCGCCAGCAGCTCCGGGACTCCTCAAGAGACCCAGTACTTC. The full variable domain, rest sourced from reference TRBV5-1 and TRBJ2-5, is KAGVTQTPRYLIKTRGQQVTLSCSPISGHRSVSWYQQTPGQGLQFLFEYFSETQRNKGNFPGRFSGRQFSNSRSEMNVSTLELGDSALYLCASSSGTPQETQYFGPGTRLLVL.